This record looks at one TCR beta chain sequence and its context. The germline CDR1 and CDR2 sequences are GTSNPN and SVGIG (reference sequence). Trimming pared 4 bases from V and 1 base from J, leaving 10 bases between. This CDR3 region has 13 residues. The sample belongs to a study of CD8+ T cells in alopecia areata. Treatment indicated: oral pan-JAK inhibitor, 5-10 mg twice daily. RNA extraction was followed by reverse transcription into cDNA, which acted as the sequencing template. TCRdb keeps only in-frame clones here, not all; method: immunoSEQ multiplex PCR. This table holds about 200,000 clones, more than 55% found once.

The TCR originated in a human donor with alopecia areata. Sequencing was performed on CD4+ T cells sorted from blood, taken at week 4, from a patient treated with tofacitinib. The chain joins TRBV30 to TRBJ2-5, with D possibly being TRBD2 (6 bases). DNA of the CDR3: TGTGCCTGGATTGGGGGACTCCAAGAGACCCAGTACTTC. This translates into CAWIGGLQETQYF.